These 21 T cell receptor beta chains were sequenced from one sample in a study of Ad26.COV2.S vaccination and SARS-CoV-2 variants (TCRdb year 2021). Libraries were built with the immunoSEQ multiplex PCR assay. Drawn from immuneACCESS, this table holds only the in-frame rearrangements with V and J called that TCRdb kept. Clones are partly lost; checked studies trace under half to an unresolved V gene and leave the rest unexplained. The sample table shows some 480,000 clones, and about 83% are seen once. The ten largest clonotypes hold 13% of the sample. The sample's treatment or condition, from its label and the paper: 15 to 20 received Ad26.COV2.S at low or high dose, single or two shots; 5 received placebo; per-sample allocation not given. For vaccine and placebo recipients, repertoires were sequenced using samples collected on day 63 after the first injection. The specimen comprised peripheral blood, sampled in a trial of Ad26.COV2.S vaccine versus placebo. The receptors here all came from a person between 18 and 65 years old who received the Ad26.COV2.S COVID-19 vaccine or a placebo.

The gene calls are TRBV4-3 and TRBJ2-5; 10 bases match TRBD2. This CDR3 comprises 16 residues. The V gene's germline CDR1 is LGHNA and CDR2 YSLEER. V dropped 1 base and J dropped 4; count of bases not matched to a gene: 6. CDR3 DNA: TGCGCCAGCAGCCAAGGACAAGCGGGAGGGGGAGAGACCCAGTACTTC. It specifies CASSQGQAGGGETQYF.

J is TRBJ2-5 and V is TRBV6-2 or TRBV6-3, with a tentative D call TRBD1 (6 bases). The CDR3 length is 13 residues. Germline assignment: CDR1 MNHEY and CDR2 SVGEGT. Trimming stripped 4 bases from V and 4 bases from J, with 10 bases between. CDR3 sequence reads: CASSSTGPETQYF. Written as DNA, the CDR3 is TGTGCCAGCAGTTCAACAGGGCCAGAGACCCAGTACTTC.

The chain joins TRBV7-2 to TRBJ2-1; possible D gene TRBD2, 5 bases. Between the trimmed V and J ends, which lost 3 bases and 2 bases, there was a span of 11 bases. Germline CDR1 and CDR2: SGHTA and FQGNSA. CDR3 size: 15 residues. CDR3 sequence reads: CASSLEEATYNEQFF. The DNA of the CDR3 is TGTGCCAGCAGCTTGGAGGAGGCGACCTACAATGAGCAGTTCTTC.

The CDR3 here is CASSEPRGAGNTIYF. As DNA, the CDR3 is TGCGCCAGCAGTGAGCCACGGGGGGCAGGAAACACCATATATTTT. The chain uses TRBV10-1 and TRBJ1-3, with a tentative D call TRBD1 (6 bases). Between the trimmed V and J ends, which lost 2 bases and 4 bases, there was a span of 12 bases. The CDR3 is made up of 15 amino acids. CDR1 is WNHNN, CDR2 SYGVQD, per germline (reference sequence).

The chain links TRBV7-4 to TRBJ1-2; the match to TRBD1 covers 11 bases. The CDR3 sequence is 16 residues long. V lost 7 bases and J lost 8; bases outside the gene matches: 15. Germline V lookup: CDR1 SGHVT, CDR2 SQSDAQ. For the CDR3, the DNA is TGTGCCAGCACCAGGGCCGGACAGGGGGCAACGAGCGGCTACACCTTC. Translation: CASTRAGQGATSGYTF.

V usage is TRBV7-2 and J usage is TRBJ2-5, with D tentatively TRBD1 (5 bases). The CDR3 consists of 15 residues. The germline gives CDR1 SGHTA, CDR2 FQGNSA. V dropped 0 bases and J dropped 4 bases, with 12 bases sitting between them. As DNA, the CDR3 is TGTGCCAGCAGCTTAGCCAACAGGTTCAGAGAGACCCAGTACTTC. Protein product: CASSLANRFRETQYF.

This clone was seen only a few times. This chain connects TRBV30 to TRBJ1-4; no firm D call. The CDR3 consists of 13 residues. V was cut by 2 bases and J by 7 bases, with 11 bases left in between. Germline values: CDR1 GTSNPN, CDR2 SVGIG (reference sequence). CDR3 nucleotide sequence: TGTGCCTGGAGTTCTCTAGGGAGTGAAAAACTGTTTTTT. It yields the protein CAWSSLGSEKLFF.

Of note for this clone: Different DNA sequences within this sample yield the same CDR3. V gene TRBV7-2 combines with J gene TRBJ2-1; D unresolved. The CDR3 has 12 amino acids. The germline gives CDR1 SGHTA, CDR2 FQGNSA. Trimming cost V 5 bases and J 4 bases, with 6 bases left between them. The DNA of the CDR3 is TGTGCCAGCAGCCCTATTTACAATGAGCAGTTCTTC. Translation gives CASSPIYNEQFF.

The gene calls are TRBV19 and TRBJ2-2, with 13 bases identical to TRBD2. CDR1 is LNHDA, CDR2 SQIVND, per germline (reference sequence). J was trimmed by 5 bases and V by 7 bases; bases with no gene match: 10. The CDR3 is made up of 17 amino acids. CDR3 residues: CASTPGLAGAGTGELFF. The CDR3 region has the DNA TGTGCCAGTACCCCAGGACTAGCGGGAGCGGGAACCGGGGAGCTGTTTTTT.

V is TRBV28 and J is TRBJ2-7; D is perhaps TRBD2 (5 bases). Germline-derived CDR1 and CDR2 are MDHEN and SYDVKM. This CDR3 has 14 residues. Between the trimmed V and J ends, which lost 5 bases and 2 bases, there was a span of 13 bases. The CDR3: CASSLPGSTYEQYF. The DNA for the CDR3 is TGTGCCAGCAGTCTACCGGGATCTACCTACGAGCAGTACTTC.

The chain uses TRBV28 and TRBJ2-7; TRBD2 matches 14 bases. CDR3 length: 18 amino acids. Looked up from germline, CDR1 is MDHEN and CDR2 is SYDVKM. Trimming took 8 bases from V and 4 from J; bases not matched to a gene: 16. The CDR3 DNA reads as TGTGCCAGCTCCCCTAGGGGGGGACTAGCGGGAGCGGCTTACGAGCAGTACTTC. It specifies CASSPRGGLAGAAYEQYF.

This chain links TRBV28 with TRBJ2-7; TRBD1 matches at 7 bases. The CDR3 covers 14 residues. V was pared by 6 bases and J by 2 bases, with 7 bases of the junction left unmatched. Germline CDR1 reads MDHEN; CDR2 reads SYDVKM. In DNA, the CDR3 is TGTGCCAGCAGCCCCTCCGGGACAGCCTACGAGCAGTACTTC. As protein: CASSPSGTAYEQYF.

The genes are TRBV3-1 (or the pseudogene TRBV3-2) and TRBJ2-2, with TRBD2 identical over 11 bases. The junction had 9 bases not matched to a gene; V was cut back by 0 bases and J by 6 bases. Germline values: CDR1 LGHDT, CDR2 YNNKEL (reference sequence). The CDR3 length is 18 residues. In nucleotides, the CDR3 is TGTGCCAGCAGCCAAGAACCCAGAACTAGCGGGAGATCCGGGGAGCTGTTTTTT. Encoded protein: CASSQEPRTSGRSGELFF.

This sequence joins TRBV9 and TRBJ1-5; a possible D gene is TRBD1 (6 bases). The CDR3 spans 15 residues. Germline-derived CDR1 and CDR2 are SGDLS and YYNGEE. The V and J ends lost 4 bases and 0 bases respectively, with 11 bases between them. The CDR3 sequence: CASSSDSFSNQPQHF. In DNA form, the CDR3 reads TGTGCCAGCAGCTCGGACAGTTTTAGCAATCAGCCCCAGCATTTT.

The J gene is TRBJ2-5, the V gene TRBV7-8, with D uncertain. The V end was cut by 1 base, the J end by 5 bases, with 11 bases between. This CDR3 has 14 amino acids. Germline V lookup: CDR1 SGHVS, CDR2 FQNEAQ. The DNA of the CDR3 is TGTGCCAGCAGCTTAGATAGAGGTTTCGAGACCCAGTACTTC. This sequence encodes CASSLDRGFETQYF.

This chain joins TRBV7-3 and TRBJ2-3, with D possibly matching TRBD1 (5 bases). V gave up 1 base and J gave up 2 bases, with 10 bases separating them. This CDR3 has 15 amino acids. Germline assignment: CDR1 SGHTA and CDR2 FQGTGA. The CDR3 coding sequence is TGTGCCAGCAGCTTAAGGGGCGGATACACAGATACGCAGTATTTT. This gives the protein CASSLRGGYTDTQYF.

The genes are TRBV5-4 and TRBJ1-1; no reliable D call. The CDR3 is made up of 11 amino acids. Trimming removed 6 bases at V and 4 bases at J, with 7 bases between. Germline V gene data show CDR1 as SGHNT and CDR2 as YYREEE (reference sequence). The CDR3, as DNA: TGTGCCAGCATCGGGAGCACTGAAGCTTTCTTT. Protein product: CASIGSTEAFF.

The chain couples TRBV7-9 to TRBJ1-1; TRBD1 matches 10 bases. The CDR3 covers 16 residues. The germline gives CDR1 SEHNR, CDR2 FQNEAQ (reference sequence). V lost 5 bases to trimming and J lost 0 bases; unmatched junction nucleotides: 6. The CDR3 DNA reads TGTGCCAGCAGCCAAGGACAGGGGGTCATGAACACTGAAGCTTTCTTT. Amino acids: CASSQGQGVMNTEAFF.

The chain links TRBV5-1 to TRBJ2-7; 10 bases agree with TRBD1. Losses at the gene ends were 7 bases for V and 6 bases for J; bases not matched to a gene: 10. In germline, CDR1 is SGHRS, CDR2 YFSETQ. The CDR3 spans 14 residues. CDR3 bases: TGCGCCAGCTGCCTTTGGGACAGGGGTTGCGAGCAGTACTTC. It is translated as CASCLWDRGCEQYF.

This chain uses TRBV5-1 with TRBJ2-5, with D perhaps TRBD2 (5 bases). V was cut by 2 bases and J by 0 bases, with 11 bases left in between. The germline CDR1 and CDR2 sequences are SGHRS and YFSETQ. This CDR3 has 15 residues. The CDR3 DNA sequence: TGCGCCAGCAGCTTTGGAGGACCGAACCAAGAGACCCAGTACTTC. Amino acid sequence: CASSFGGPNQETQYF. Supplemented by reference TRBV5-1 and TRBJ2-5, the full variable domain reads KAGVTQTPRYLIKTRGQQVTLSCSPISGHRSVSWYQQTPGQGLQFLFEYFSETQRNKGNFPGRFSGRQFSNSRSEMNVSTLELGDSALYLCASSFGGPNQETQYFGPGTRLLVL.

The CDR3 nucleotides are TGTGCCAGCACCGAAAGCGGTCAGGGGACCAACACTGAAGCTTTCTTT. This translates into CASTESGQGTNTEAFF. The gene calls are TRBV7-9 and TRBJ1-1, with D perhaps matching TRBD1 (6 bases). The CDR3 contains 16 residues. Trimming removed 7 bases at V and 2 bases at J, with 20 bases between. From germline, CDR1 is SEHNR and CDR2 FQNEAQ (reference sequence). Drawing the rest from reference TRBV7-9 and TRBJ1-1, the complete variable domain is DTGVSQNPRHKITKRGQNVTFRCDPISEHNRLYWYRQTLGQGPEFLTYFQNEAQLEKSRLLSDRFSAERPKGSFSTLEIQRTEQGDSAMYLCASTESGQGTNTEAFFGQGTRLTVV.